This TCR beta chain was profiled in a study of T cell changes during pregnancy in multiple sclerosis. Using immunoSEQ multiplex PCR, the repertoire was profiled, and TCRdb retains in-frame clones only, with some absent. Of approximately 100,000 clones listed, 92% are singletons. Germline CDR1 SGDLS, CDR2 YYNGEE. Trimming removed 3 bases at V and 5 bases at J, with 14 bases between. This CDR3 spans 14 amino acids. This sequence originates from a female donor in good health, enrolled as a control in a pregnancy study. Sequencing was performed on peripheral blood, taken after pregnancy. The chain joins TRBV9 to TRBJ2-5; perhaps TRBD2 as D (6 bases). The CDR3 nucleotides are TGTGCCAGCAGCGGTGCGGGGCTATTGGAGACCCAGTACTTC. This gives the protein CASSGAGLLETQYF.